The clone carrying this TCR beta chain was recorded a few times. The antigen is undetermined. This CDR3 has 15 amino acids. Germline V gene lookup returns CDR1 SGHTA and CDR2 FQGTGA. The J segment lost 0 bases and the V segment lost 5 bases, leaving 3 bases of the junction unmatched. The data were obtained in a study of T-cell memory formation after mild COVID-19. Looking at the study overall: The two donors had largely donor-specific TCR clusters.

Study results and caveats: Whereas later expanders leaned CD4+, clones contracting day 15 to 85 showed a balanced CD4/CD8 makeup. Clones that contracted clustered mainly in CM and EM if CD4+ and in EMRA if CD8+.

TCRdb used MiXCR to reprocess the 5' RACE reads, holding one entry per CDR3 protein. This sample carries just under 350,000 distinct CDR3 sequences, 10% to 15% of them seen once, and the ten largest clones take about 22%. The receptor comes from a man younger than 30 who had mild COVID-19 (a few samples of this study predate the infection). Cell type and time point are not known. Sequenced: PBMCs or a T cell subset sorted from them (not recorded which). The rearrangement joins TRBV7-3 to TRBJ2-5; 10 positions match TRBD2. The CDR3 bases are TGTGCCAGCAGCCCTCTAGCGGGGGACCAAGAGACCCAGTACTTC. It is translated as CASSPLAGDQETQYF.